These T cell receptor beta chains were read from a single sample in a study of cytomegalovirus exposure and HLA in healthy donors. Clones were read by immunoSEQ multiplex PCR, and TCRdb kept only the in-frame ones, dropping some. The profile shows 70,000 to 85,000 clones, approximately 60% of them singletons. Sequenced: PBMCs. The source is a male donor in good health and CMV-seropositive. Both conserved end residues are trimmed from each CDR3. Each record gives: V gene, CDR3 protein.

>TRBV6-5
ASSWGWTGSNTEAF
>TRBV15
ATSRGTGGDEQY
>TRBV6-5
ASRTGGGYGYT
>TRBV18
ASSVDSYTEAF
>TRBV19
ASSMRGGTDTQY
>TRBV30
AWSVGASGRGRETQY
>TRBV19
ASGGQGYTGELF
>TRBV7-9
ASSLYGQGGTEAF
>TRBV15
ATSFNPGGTNEKLF
>TRBV6-5
ASKPGSSSYNEQF
>TRBV7-8
ASSPQTGTGNTEAF
>TRBV30
AYPRGANYGYT
>TRBV11-3
ASSLDRGNEQF
>TRBV29-1
SVTNQGAHTEAF
>TRBV7-6
ASSLVWAVNTGELF
>TRBV6-5
ASSLGTGIGYGYT
>TRBV11-3
ASSLGGPMNTEAF
>TRBV4-2
ASSQDRGTSETQY
>TRBV7-2
ASSSPVAPSGNTIY
>TRBV29-1
SVATSGSSQETQY
>TRBV28
ASSFTGGSF
>TRBV6-5
AGADAQNTGELF
>TRBV10-3
AISRGQGFPSSYNEQF
>TRBV5-1
ASSLRDRGNGELF
>TRBV4-2
ASSQGLAASRSNEQF
>TRBV4-1
ASSQGWAETQY
>TRBV4-2
ASSQERIAGEHEQY